The 19 T cell receptor beta chains below all came from one sample that was sequenced in a study of blood T cell repertoires in COVID-19. The method was immunoSEQ multiplex PCR; TCRdb's version includes in-frame clones alone and lacks a portion of them. The sample contains 200,000 or so clones, roughly 87% of which appear only once. Sample: peripheral blood. The receptors shown here come from a man between 35 and 55 years old with active or convalescent COVID-19.

This clone appeared once. V gene TRBV6-5 combines with J gene TRBJ2-1; 9 bases match TRBD2. The V gene's germline CDR1 is MNHEY and CDR2 SVGAGI. V was pared by 8 bases and J by 10 bases, with 15 bases of the junction left unmatched. The CDR3 runs to 15 residues. The CDR3 DNA follows: TGTGCCAGCCGCGGGGGGGGCGGAGGGTACCGGGAGCAGTTCTTC. The encoded protein is CASRGGGGGYREQFF.

This chain links TRBV10-3 with TRBJ2-7, with D uncertain. CDR1 and CDR2 (germline): ENHRY, SYGVKD. The CDR3 is 11 residues long. V dropped 5 bases and J dropped 0 bases, with 2 bases sitting between them. CDR3 sequence reads: CAISRSYEQYF. DNA for the CDR3: TGTGCCATCAGTCGCTCCTACGAGCAGTACTTC.

The gene calls are TRBV4-1 and TRBJ2-1; 8 bases are shared with TRBD1. Germline CDR1 and CDR2: MGHRA and YSYEKL. CDR3 length: 17 residues. Losses at the gene ends were 3 bases for V and 8 bases for J; bases not matched to a gene: 15. The DNA of the CDR3 is TGCGCCAGCAGCCACATCTACCGACAGGGGACCGAGGATGAGCAGTTCTTC. This translates into CASSHIYRQGTEDEQFF.

This clone appeared a few times. V gene TRBV4-2 combines with J gene TRBJ1-1; D is perhaps TRBD1 (5 bases). CDR3 length equals 14 residues. Trimming left V 1 base short and J 6 bases short, with 12 bases between. The V gene's germline CDR1 is LGHNA and CDR2 YNFKEQ. Here the CDR3 reads CASSQGGGTAEAFF. The CDR3 DNA follows: TGTGCCAGCAGCCAAGGGGGCGGGACTGCTGAAGCTTTCTTT.

The genes are TRBV2 and TRBJ2-3; 12 bases match TRBD2. Germline V gives CDR1 SNHLY, CDR2 FYNNEI. V lost 3 bases, J lost 0 bases, and 7 bases stayed unmatched. The CDR3 is 18 amino acids. CDR3 sequence: CASSDDGLAGSSTDTQYF. The CDR3 DNA reads TGTGCCAGCAGTGATGACGGACTAGCGGGATCTAGCACAGATACGCAGTATTTT.

The chain carries TRBV15 and TRBJ1-1, with D perhaps TRBD1 (6 bases). Trimming left V 0 bases short and J 1 base short, with 15 bases between. The CDR3 has 17 amino acids. Germline V gene sequence: CDR1 LNHNV, CDR2 YYDKDF (reference sequence). CDR3 residues: CATSRDFGTPGNTEAFF. The CDR3 DNA reads TGTGCCACCAGCAGAGATTTTGGGACACCGGGGAACACTGAAGCTTTCTTT.

As concerns this clone: Other DNA variants within this sample encode the same CDR3. The chain recombines TRBV19 with TRBJ1-5; no reliable D call. The V end was cut by 1 base, the J end by 0 bases, with 4 bases between. Germline V lookup: CDR1 LNHDA, CDR2 SQIVND (reference sequence). CDR3 length equals 14 residues. CDR3 DNA sequence: TGTGCCAGTAGTATAGCCGGTAGCAATCAGCCCCAGCATTTT. Amino acids: CASSIAGSNQPQHF.

The genes are TRBV19 and TRBJ1-5; a possible D gene is TRBD1 (6 bases). This CDR3 comprises 16 residues. CDR1 and CDR2 (germline): LNHDA, SQIVND (reference sequence). Trimming removed 3 bases at V and 4 bases at J, with 16 bases between. CDR3 nucleotide sequence: TGTGCCAGTAGTATGTTTGGGACAAGGTCGAATCAGCCCCAGCATTTT. Translation: CASSMFGTRSNQPQHF.

The chain is built from TRBV5-5 and TRBJ1-2; D gene unclear. V shed 2 bases and J shed 0 bases, with 8 bases lying between them. CDR1 SGHKS and CDR2 YYEKEE come from the germline V gene (reference sequence). This CDR3 has 14 amino acids. The CDR3 spells CASSFLFSNYGYTF. The CDR3 DNA sequence: TGTGCCAGCAGCTTTTTATTTTCTAACTATGGCTACACCTTC. Supplemented by reference TRBV5-5 and TRBJ1-2, the full variable domain reads DAGVTQSPTHLIKTRGQQVTLRCSPISGHKSVSWYQQVLGQGPQFIFQYYEKEERGRGNFPDRFSARQFPNYSSELNVNALLLGDSALYLCASSFLFSNYGYTFGSGTRLTVV.

The chain recombines TRBV7-3 with TRBJ1-2; D call uncertain. Trimming left V 3 bases short and J 10 bases short, with 15 bases between. The V gene's germline CDR1 is SGHTA and CDR2 FQGTGA. The CDR3 consists of 13 residues. The CDR3 sequence: CASSFPYRGFYTF. CDR3 DNA: TGTGCCAGCAGCTTCCCGTACCGAGGCTTCTACACCTTC. Using reference TRBV7-3 and TRBJ1-2 for the parts outside the CDR3, the full variable domain is GAGVSQTPSNKVTEKGKYVELRCDPISGHTALYWYRQSLGQGPEFLIYFQGTGAADDSGLPNDRFFAVRPEGSVSTLKIQRTERGDSAVYLCASSFPYRGFYTFGSGTRLTVV.

The chain links TRBV2 to TRBJ1-2; 8 nucleotides agree with TRBD1. CDR1 and CDR2 (germline): SNHLY, FYNNEI. Trimming at V came to 6 bases and at J to 4 bases, leaving 4 bases not matched to a gene. The CDR3 consists of 13 residues. The CDR3 sequence is CASSETGAYGYTF. In DNA form, the CDR3 reads TGTGCCAGCAGCGAGACAGGGGCCTATGGCTACACCTTC.

The chain is built from TRBV29-1 and TRBJ1-1; 7 bases match TRBD1. The CDR3 covers 14 residues. V shed 5 bases and J 4 bases; nucleotides not matched to a gene: 10. The germline V gene has CDR1 SQVTM and CDR2 ANQGSEA. The CDR3 sequence: CSVRTGALGTEAFF. CDR3 nucleotides: TGCAGCGTTAGGACAGGCGCCTTGGGCACTGAAGCTTTCTTT.

In nucleotides, the CDR3 is TGTGCCAGCATCATAAGCGGGAGGGGTGGGACCCAGTACTTC. As protein: CASIISGRGGTQYF. The J gene is TRBJ2-5, the V gene TRBV28; 10 nucleotides agree with TRBD2. Germline CDR1 MDHEN, CDR2 SYDVKM. V was clipped by 7 bases and J by 7 bases; unmatched bases: 9. CDR3 length: 14 amino acids.

This rearrangement joins TRBV18 to TRBJ2-4; TRBD2 matches 8 bases. Per the germline V gene, CDR1 is KGHSH and CDR2 is LQKENI. The J segment lost 7 bases and the V segment lost 6 bases, leaving 14 bases of the junction unmatched. The CDR3 consists of 16 residues. The CDR3 bases are TGTGCCAGCTCCCCCGCCGGGGGGGTGGGAGAGAACATTCAGTACTTC. Encoded protein: CASSPAGGVGENIQYF.

CDR3 region: CASSSGQQETQYF. The CDR3 nucleotides read TGTGCCAGCAGTTCAGGACAGCAAGAGACCCAGTACTTC. This chain connects TRBV28 to TRBJ2-5, with a possible D match to TRBD1 (6 bases). Germline V gene sequence: CDR1 MDHEN, CDR2 SYDVKM. The CDR3 loop spans 13 amino acids. V dropped 4 bases and J dropped 2 bases, with 8 bases sitting between them.

As for this clone: The junction differs from germline at one of its ends, possibly a read error. This rearrangement joins TRBV7-7 to TRBJ2-7; 10 positions match TRBD1. The CDR3 runs 16 residues. Germline CDR1 SSHAT, CDR2 FNYEAQ (reference sequence). The CDR3 loop reads CASSSPRQGAGYEQYF. As DNA, the CDR3 is TGTGCTAGCAGCTCACCCCGACAGGGGGCTGGTTACGAGCAGTACTTC.

The rearrangement uses TRBV6-2 or TRBV6-3 and TRBJ2-7; the match to TRBD2 covers 15 bases. CDR1 and CDR2 from the germline V gene are MNHEY and SVGEGT. V shed 6 bases and J 1 base; nucleotides not matched to a gene: 4. The CDR3 consists of 16 residues. The CDR3 loop reads CASSRGLAGGSYEQYF. The CDR3 coding sequence is TGTGCCAGCAGCCGGGGACTAGCGGGGGGTTCCTACGAGCAGTACTTC.

V usage is TRBV6-5 and J usage is TRBJ2-3; D is perhaps TRBD2 (6 bases). This CDR3 has 16 amino acids. The V gene's germline CDR1 is MNHEY and CDR2 SVGAGI. Deletions cut 0 bases from V and 4 bases from J, with 14 bases between. CDR3 loop: CASSYSLLGLSDTQYF. In DNA, the CDR3 is TGTGCCAGCAGTTACTCCTTGCTGGGACTTTCAGATACGCAGTATTTT.

In this sample, this clone turned up a few times. The chain recombines TRBV2 with TRBJ2-6; 7 nucleotides line up with TRBD1. The CDR3 sequence is 18 residues long. V was clipped by 3 bases and J by 4 bases; unmatched bases: 12. Germline V gene lookup returns CDR1 SNHLY and CDR2 FYNNEI. The DNA of the CDR3 is TGTGCCAGCAGTGACCCGATGGACAGGTTGGCCGGGGCCAACGTCCTGACTTTC. Translated, it gives CASSDPMDRLAGANVLTF.